These T cell receptor beta chains were read from a single sample in a study of blood T cells in healthy people across ages. Via MiXCR, TCRdb re-called the 5' RACE reads, giving one row per CDR3 protein. The data hold hundreds of thousands of distinct CDR3 sequences, with approximately 53% observed a single time. The sample taken for sequencing was blood. The receptors shown here come from a man aged 35 to 55 in good health. CDR3s leave out the opening cysteine and the closing phenylalanine or tryptophan. The D gene is left open where the match is weak.

D gene: -
J gene: TRBJ1-2
V gene: TRBV29-1
CDR3 protein: SVEDHGGYT

D gene: -
J gene: TRBJ2-4
V gene: TRBV21-1
CDR3 protein: ASSTGGQGQRKNIQY

D gene: -
J gene: TRBJ2-3
V gene: TRBV12-3/TRBV12-4
CDR3 protein: ASSSRWETDTQY

D gene: -
J gene: TRBJ2-2
V gene: TRBV2
CDR3 protein: ATERRSGTGELF

D gene: -
J gene: TRBJ1-4
V gene: TRBV5-6
CDR3 protein: ASSLAEVSNEKLF

D gene: TRBD2
J gene: TRBJ2-5
V gene: TRBV7-6
CDR3 protein: ASSRWTSGGTGETQY

D gene: TRBD1
J gene: TRBJ2-7
V gene: TRBV9
CDR3 protein: ASSVAGTEYEQY

D gene: TRBD1
J gene: TRBJ2-1
V gene: TRBV29-1
CDR3 protein: SVEGQGVMYEQF

D gene: TRBD1
J gene: TRBJ2-7
V gene: TRBV20-1
CDR3 protein: SVQPGQGFYEQY

D gene: TRBD2
J gene: TRBJ2-5
V gene: TRBV7-6
CDR3 protein: ASSEGLAGGQETQY

D gene: -
J gene: TRBJ2-2
V gene: TRBV20-1
CDR3 protein: SARPGALTGELF

D gene: -
J gene: TRBJ1-5
V gene: TRBV2
CDR3 protein: ASGWGSNQPQH

D gene: TRBD2
J gene: TRBJ2-1
V gene: TRBV14
CDR3 protein: ASSQDANSGFRNEQF

D gene: TRBD2
J gene: TRBJ2-3
V gene: TRBV4-2
CDR3 protein: ASSQGGDYEGDTQY

D gene: TRBD2
J gene: TRBJ2-5
V gene: TRBV19
CDR3 protein: AGSVGTSSLETQY

D gene: TRBD2
J gene: TRBJ2-1
V gene: TRBV2
CDR3 protein: ASSPNSLAGASSYNEQF

D gene: -
J gene: TRBJ1-2
V gene: TRBV12-3/TRBV12-4
CDR3 protein: ASSLGGGLAYGYT

D gene: TRBD2
J gene: TRBJ2-7
V gene: TRBV7-2
CDR3 protein: ASSRLAGTYEQY

D gene: -
J gene: TRBJ1-4
V gene: TRBV20-1
CDR3 protein: SVQRPGEKLF

D gene: TRBD2
J gene: TRBJ2-3
V gene: TRBV7-2
CDR3 protein: ASSLAVAGAYPTQY

D gene: -
J gene: TRBJ2-5
V gene: TRBV2
CDR3 protein: ASSEEEGLLKETQY

D gene: -
J gene: TRBJ2-5
V gene: TRBV7-2
CDR3 protein: AGSSLVAGARGETQY

D gene: -
J gene: -
V gene: TRBV20-1
CDR3 protein: SARGDPRESYEQY

D gene: -
J gene: -
V gene: TRBV12-3/TRBV12-4
CDR3 protein: ASSPPGNRADEQY

D gene: -
J gene: TRBJ2-1
V gene: TRBV7-3
CDR3 protein: ASSLPQGNEQF

D gene: -
J gene: -
V gene: TRBV10-2
CDR3 protein: ASSEAGAILFQETQY

D gene: -
J gene: TRBJ1-2
V gene: TRBV20-1
CDR3 protein: SASLDRINYGYT

D gene: TRBD1
J gene: TRBJ2-6
V gene: TRBV25-1
CDR3 protein: ASSERGRGLANGANVLT

D gene: TRBD1
J gene: TRBJ1-4
V gene: TRBV20-1
CDR3 protein: SAETGEGYNEKLF

D gene: -
J gene: TRBJ2-7
V gene: TRBV3-1
CDR3 protein: ASSLDNSYEQY

D gene: TRBD2
J gene: TRBJ2-3
V gene: TRBV25-1
CDR3 protein: ASSDGGGWDTQY

D gene: TRBD2
J gene: TRBJ2-7
V gene: TRBV12-3/TRBV12-4
CDR3 protein: ASSSPGGEKRRGNYEQY

D gene: TRBD2
J gene: TRBJ2-1
V gene: TRBV29-1
CDR3 protein: SVSRTSGSHEQF

D gene: -
J gene: -
V gene: TRBV30
CDR3 protein: AWSLLVETQY

D gene: TRBD1
J gene: TRBJ2-1
V gene: TRBV5-1
CDR3 protein: ASSPGQGASRSYNEQF

D gene: -
J gene: TRBJ1-6
V gene: TRBV3-1
CDR3 protein: ASSLRTGDSPLH

D gene: -
J gene: TRBJ2-3
V gene: TRBV6-4
CDR3 protein: ASSELAIQTDTQY

D gene: -
J gene: TRBJ2-6
V gene: TRBV5-4
CDR3 protein: ASSSASSGADVLT

D gene: -
J gene: TRBJ1-5
V gene: TRBV12-3/TRBV12-4
CDR3 protein: ASSSSGQSQPQH

D gene: -
J gene: TRBJ1-2
V gene: TRBV6-5
CDR3 protein: ASSLPRGVGYT

D gene: TRBD1
J gene: TRBJ1-6
V gene: TRBV9
CDR3 protein: ASSPEGGDSVYNSPLH

D gene: -
J gene: TRBJ2-7
V gene: TRBV7-2
CDR3 protein: ASSPGRSYEQY

D gene: -
J gene: TRBJ1-2
V gene: TRBV3-1
CDR3 protein: ASSPQGKLGYT

D gene: TRBD2
J gene: TRBJ2-2
V gene: TRBV28
CDR3 protein: ASSRTSGGYTGELF

D gene: -
J gene: TRBJ1-6
V gene: TRBV7-9
CDR3 protein: ASSLLNNSPLH

D gene: -
J gene: TRBJ2-4
V gene: TRBV2
CDR3 protein: ASSAATQAKNIQY

D gene: TRBD2
J gene: TRBJ2-7
V gene: TRBV4-3
CDR3 protein: ASSQQGLAGPTKYEQY

D gene: -
J gene: TRBJ1-2
V gene: TRBV6-1
CDR3 protein: ASSETWRRLEGYT

D gene: TRBD1
J gene: TRBJ1-2
V gene: TRBV12-3/TRBV12-4
CDR3 protein: ASSPGGQSNYGYT

D gene: TRBD2
J gene: TRBJ2-1
V gene: TRBV29-1
CDR3 protein: SVEPSGMGNEQF

D gene: TRBD1
J gene: TRBJ1-1
V gene: TRBV29-1
CDR3 protein: SVEVPDRDGTEAF

D gene: -
J gene: TRBJ2-1
V gene: TRBV5-4
CDR3 protein: ASSRPIQGSYNEQF